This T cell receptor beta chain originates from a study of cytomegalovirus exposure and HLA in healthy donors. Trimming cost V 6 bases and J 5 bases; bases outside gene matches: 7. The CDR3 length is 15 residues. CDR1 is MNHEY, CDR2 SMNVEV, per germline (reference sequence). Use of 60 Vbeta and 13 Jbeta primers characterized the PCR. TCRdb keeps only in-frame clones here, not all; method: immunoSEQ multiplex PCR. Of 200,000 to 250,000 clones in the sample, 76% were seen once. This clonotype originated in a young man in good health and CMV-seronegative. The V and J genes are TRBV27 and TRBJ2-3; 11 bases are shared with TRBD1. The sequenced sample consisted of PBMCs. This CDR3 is CASSQGGTGGDTQYF. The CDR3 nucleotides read TGTGCCAGCAGCCAGGGCGGGACAGGGGGAGATACGCAGTATTTT.